These T cell receptor beta chains were read from a single sample in a study of CD8 T cells in Susac syndrome. MiXCR, run by TCRdb on the immunoSEQ multiplex PCR reads, gives a single entry per CDR3 protein. The table shows 300,000 to 350,000 distinct CDR3 sequences, with 92% occurring only once. Source material: CD4+ T cells from PBMCs. The receptors originated from a human donor with multiple sclerosis. CDR3s include the opening cysteine and the closing phenylalanine or tryptophan. D genes are given only for firm matches. The size of a clone is reported for some rows only, either as once, few or many, or as a class for expanded clones.

v_call	j_call	d_call	clone_size	cdr3_aa	cdr3_nt
TRBV20-1	TRBJ1-5	TRBD1	once	CSAGPRVRGTGDQPQHF	TGCAGTGCTGGACCGCGGGTCCGTGGGACAGGGGATCAGCCCCAGCATTTT
TRBV7-2	TRBJ2-7	NA	NA	CASSLGSAGKTYEQYF	TGTGCCAGCAGCTTAGGTTCTGCGGGTAAAACCTACGAGCAGTACTTC
TRBV5-6	TRBJ1-5	NA	NA	CASSLRGIEGFQPQHF	TGTGCCAGCAGCCTGAGGGGTATTGAGGGATTTCAGCCCCAGCATTTT
TRBV7-2	TRBJ2-4	NA	NA	CASSSDRDIKNIQYF	TGTGCCAGCAGCTCCGACCGGGACATAAAAAACATTCAGTACTTC
TRBV16	TRBJ1-1	NA	NA	CASSGSRVGTEAFF	TGTGCCAGCAGCGGGAGCAGGGTGGGCACTGAAGCTTTCTTT
TRBV20-1	TRBJ2-1	TRBD2	NA	CSARTSGRTSSYNEQFF	TGCAGTGCGCGGACTAGCGGGAGGACGAGCTCCTACAATGAGCAGTTCTTC
TRBV5-5	TRBJ2-5	TRBD2	NA	CASSGLAGASQETQYF	TGTGCCAGCAGCGGGCTAGCGGGGGCCTCCCAAGAGACCCAGTACTTC
TRBV6-1	TRBJ1-2	TRBD1	NA	CASTKFPTPRGLNYGYTF	TGTGCCAGCACAAAATTCCCGACACCCAGGGGGTTAAACTATGGCTACACCTTC
TRBV19	TRBJ1-5	NA	NA	CASSIDRGPNQPQHF	TGTGCCAGTAGTATAGATAGGGGCCCCAATCAGCCCCAGCATTTT
TRBV4-1	TRBJ2-1	NA	NA	CASSLARPALGEQFF	TGCGCCAGCAGCCTCGCCAGGCCTGCCCTGGGTGAGCAGTTCTTC
TRBV5-6	TRBJ2-6	TRBD1	NA	CASRLRGTGANVLTF	TGTGCCAGCAGGCTCAGGGGGACTGGGGCCAACGTCCTGACTTTC
TRBV5-4	TRBJ1-2	NA	NA	CASRVMWGDGYTF	TGTGCCAGCAGGGTCATGTGGGGTGATGGCTACACCTTC
TRBV21-1	TRBJ1-1	NA	NA	CASSKRGATNTEAFF	TGTGCCAGCAGCAAAAGGGGGGCAACGAACACTGAAGCTTTCTTT
TRBV20-1	TRBJ2-7	NA	NA	CSASLRIAYEQYF	TGCAGTGCTTCGCTTAGGATAGCCTACGAGCAGTACTTC
TRBV19	TRBJ2-3	TRBD2	NA	CASREREGPDTQYF	TGTGCCAGCAGGGAGCGGGAGGGCCCAGATACGCAGTATTTT
TRBV6-2/TRBV6-3	TRBJ2-1	NA	NA	CASSYSQGRVSFF	TGTGCCAGCAGTTACTCACAGGGGAGGGTCTCGTTCTTC
TRBV20-1	TRBJ1-6	NA	NA	CSASVAGRGPLHF	TGCAGTGCTAGTGTAGCAGGGAGGGGGCCCCTCCACTTT
TRBV29-1	TRBJ2-3	NA	NA	CNVPLSRGTDTQYF	TGCAACGTTCCCCTTAGTCGTGGCACAGATACGCAGTATTTT
TRBV20-1	TRBJ2-5	TRBD1	NA	CSAGRTGQETQYF	TGCAGTGCTGGGCGGACAGGTCAAGAGACCCAGTACTTC